Listed below are T cell receptor beta chains from one sample, sequenced in a study of relationships among human T cell subsets. Each CDR3 protein is one row after TCRdb ran MiXCR on the multiplex PCR reads. The sample holds about 4,000 distinct CDR3 sequences, roughly half seen once. The sample consisted of CD4+ Th2 cells sorted from blood. The receptors derive from a man aged 35 to 55 in good health. Both conserved end residues are part of each CDR3. A D gene is named only where the DNA matches it firmly. Rows give clone size only sometimes, using once, few, many, or a class for an expanded clone.

j_gene: TRBJ2-5
v_gene: TRBV24-1
abundance: .
len: 12
d_gene: .
CDR3aa: CATSVNQETQYF
CDR3nt: TGTGCCACCAGTGTTAACCAAGAGACCCAGTACTTC

j_gene: TRBJ2-5
v_gene: TRBV5-5
abundance: .
len: 16
d_gene: TRBD2
CDR3aa: CASSAEKRGVQETQYF
CDR3nt: TGTGCCAGCAGTGCAGAGAAGCGGGGGGTACAAGAGACCCAGTACTTC

j_gene: TRBJ2-3
v_gene: TRBV11-2
abundance: large
len: 11
d_gene: .
CDR3aa: CASSAGSTQYF
CDR3nt: TGTGCCAGCAGTGCGGGGAGTACGCAGTATTTT

j_gene: TRBJ2-1
v_gene: TRBV11-2
abundance: few
len: 16
d_gene: .
CDR3aa: CASSPSGRGQYNEQFF
CDR3nt: TGTGCCAGCAGCCCGTCGGGACGGGGACAATACAATGAGCAGTTCTTC

j_gene: TRBJ2-5
v_gene: TRBV12-3/TRBV12-4
abundance: .
len: 12
d_gene: .
CDR3aa: CASSRATETQYF
CDR3nt: TGTGCCAGCAGTCGAGCGACAGAGACCCAGTACTTC

j_gene: TRBJ2-1
v_gene: TRBV27
abundance: .
len: 16
d_gene: TRBD2
CDR3aa: CASSDYRTSGYNEQFF
CDR3nt: TGTGCCAGCAGTGACTATCGGACTAGCGGCTACAATGAGCAGTTCTTC

j_gene: TRBJ2-1
v_gene: TRBV5-1
abundance: .
len: 17
d_gene: .
CDR3aa: CASSLALRTSNHNEQFF
CDR3nt: TGCGCCAGCAGCTTGGCCCTACGGACTTCAAATCACAATGAGCAGTTCTTC

j_gene: TRBJ2-5
v_gene: TRBV29-1
abundance: .
len: 15
d_gene: .
CDR3aa: CVRSDRSWTRETQYF
CDR3nt: TGCGTCCGGAGCGACAGGTCTTGGACTAGAGAGACCCAGTACTTC

j_gene: TRBJ2-3
v_gene: TRBV30
abundance: few
len: 16
d_gene: .
CDR3aa: CAWSVRDGGRTDTQYF
CDR3nt: TGTGCCTGGAGTGTACGGGATGGGGGGCGGACAGATACGCAGTATTTT

j_gene: TRBJ2-1
v_gene: TRBV30
abundance: .
len: 14
d_gene: TRBD2
CDR3aa: CAWDPSGRGGEQLF
CDR3nt: TGTGCCTGGGACCCTAGCGGGAGGGGAGGTGAGCAGCTCTTC

j_gene: TRBJ2-1
v_gene: TRBV11-2
abundance: few
len: 16
d_gene: TRBD1
CDR3aa: CASSADRDRGYNEQFF
CDR3nt: TGTGCCAGCAGCGCAGACCGGGACAGGGGCTACAATGAGCAGTTCTTC

j_gene: TRBJ2-1
v_gene: TRBV11-2
abundance: .
len: 14
d_gene: .
CDR3aa: CASSPIRRYNEQFF
CDR3nt: TGTGCCAGCAGCCCCATCAGGCGTTACAATGAGCAGTTCTTC

j_gene: TRBJ2-1
v_gene: TRBV2
abundance: .
len: 14
d_gene: TRBD1
CDR3aa: CTTKPGQGYNEQFF
CDR3nt: TGTACCACAAAGCCGGGACAGGGTTACAATGAGCAGTTCTTC

j_gene: TRBJ1-5
v_gene: TRBV27
abundance: .
len: 17
d_gene: .
CDR3aa: CASSLCRRVDSNQPQHF
CDR3nt: TGTGCCAGCAGTTTATGCCGCCGGGTCGATAGCAATCAGCCCCAGCATTTT

j_gene: TRBJ2-1
v_gene: TRBV5-4
abundance: few
len: 15
d_gene: .
CDR3aa: CASSLEPASYNEQFF
CDR3nt: TGTGCCAGCAGCTTGGAGCCTGCGTCCTACAATGAGCAGTTCTTC

j_gene: TRBJ2-1
v_gene: TRBV24-1
abundance: .
len: 15
d_gene: TRBD2
CDR3aa: CATSDRTSGSNEQFF
CDR3nt: TGTGCCACCAGTGATAGGACTAGCGGGAGTAATGAGCAGTTCTTC

j_gene: TRBJ2-3
v_gene: TRBV11-3
abundance: .
len: 14
d_gene: TRBD2
CDR3aa: CASSLRSGDGMQYF
CDR3nt: TGTGCCAGCAGCTTACGAAGCGGGGACGGGATGCAGTATTTT

j_gene: TRBJ2-5
v_gene: TRBV27
abundance: .
len: 15
d_gene: .
CDR3aa: CASSPSRQVQETQYF
CDR3nt: TGTGCCAGCAGTCCCTCCCGACAGGTCCAAGAGACCCAGTACTTC

j_gene: TRBJ2-3
v_gene: TRBV11-1
abundance: few
len: 13
d_gene: TRBD1
CDR3aa: CASAGGRGDTQYF
CDR3nt: TGTGCGAGCGCAGGGGGCCGGGGAGATACGCAGTATTTT

j_gene: TRBJ1-1
v_gene: TRBV27
abundance: .
len: 14
d_gene: .
CDR3aa: CASSPSRTGTEAFF
CDR3nt: TGTGCCAGCAGTCCCAGCCGGACGGGCACTGAAGCTTTCTTT

j_gene: TRBJ2-5
v_gene: TRBV29-1
abundance: .
len: 14
d_gene: TRBD2
CDR3aa: CSVDAAGGQETQYF
CDR3nt: TGCAGCGTTGACGCCGCGGGGGGCCAGGAGACCCAGTACTTC

j_gene: TRBJ2-3
v_gene: TRBV24-1
abundance: .
len: 17
d_gene: TRBD2
CDR3aa: CATSDWEGLDATDTQYF
CDR3nt: TGTGCCACCAGTGATTGGGAGGGACTAGACGCCACAGATACGCAGTATTTT

j_gene: TRBJ2-1
v_gene: TRBV5-1
abundance: .
len: 12
d_gene: TRBD1
CDR3aa: CASSLGTGGQFF
CDR3nt: TGCGCCAGCAGCTTGGGGACAGGGGGGCAGTTCTTC

j_gene: TRBJ2-7
v_gene: TRBV20-1
abundance: .
len: 14
d_gene: .
CDR3aa: CSVEEEVGLAEQYF
CDR3nt: TGCAGTGTCGAGGAAGAGGTAGGCCTCGCCGAGCAGTACTTC

j_gene: TRBJ1-2
v_gene: TRBV11-2
abundance: .
len: 13
d_gene: .
CDR3aa: CASSPGGVSGYTF
CDR3nt: TGTGCCAGCAGCCCTGGTGGAGTTTCGGGCTACACCTTC

j_gene: TRBJ1-2
v_gene: TRBV4-1
abundance: few
len: 16
d_gene: TRBD1
CDR3aa: CASSHTGTVNTYGYTF
CDR3nt: TGCGCCAGCAGCCATACCGGGACAGTCAATACCTATGGCTACACCTTC

j_gene: TRBJ2-1
v_gene: TRBV6-1
abundance: .
len: 14
d_gene: .
CDR3aa: CASRTEVSYNEQFF
CDR3nt: TGTGCCAGCAGGACAGAAGTCTCCTACAATGAGCAGTTCTTC

j_gene: TRBJ1-2
v_gene: TRBV28
abundance: .
len: 15
d_gene: .
CDR3aa: CASSWGAGDPGGYTF
CDR3nt: TGTGCCAGCAGTTGGGGGGCAGGGGATCCTGGAGGCTACACCTTC

j_gene: TRBJ2-6
v_gene: TRBV4-1
abundance: .
len: 20
d_gene: TRBD2
CDR3aa: CASSQGPWRRESLGANVLTF
CDR3nt: TGCGCCAGCAGCCAAGGGCCGTGGAGGCGGGAGAGTCTGGGGGCCAACGTCCTGACTTTC

j_gene: TRBJ2-5
v_gene: TRBV5-1
abundance: few
len: 14
d_gene: .
CDR3aa: CASSVEGSQETQYF
CDR3nt: TGCGCCAGCAGCGTTGAGGGCTCGCAAGAGACCCAGTACTTC

j_gene: TRBJ2-1
v_gene: TRBV13
abundance: large
len: 15
d_gene: TRBD1
CDR3aa: CASSLALTGGDEQFF
CDR3nt: TGTGCCAGCAGCTTAGCCCTAACAGGGGGCGATGAGCAGTTCTTC

j_gene: TRBJ2-1
v_gene: TRBV27
abundance: .
len: 16
d_gene: TRBD2
CDR3aa: CASSTAGTSGRLKQFF
CDR3nt: TGTGCCAGCAGTACCGCCGGGACTAGCGGGAGGTTGAAGCAGTTCTTC

j_gene: TRBJ2-1
v_gene: TRBV27
abundance: .
len: 14
d_gene: .
CDR3aa: CASSLGEPYNEQFF
CDR3nt: TGTGCCAGCAGTTTGGGGGAACCGTACAATGAGCAGTTCTTC

j_gene: TRBJ1-2
v_gene: TRBV6-6
abundance: .
len: 14
d_gene: TRBD1
CDR3aa: CASSYEQGARGYTF
CDR3nt: TGTGCCAGCAGTTATGAGCAGGGGGCGCGTGGCTACACCTTC

j_gene: TRBJ1-1
v_gene: TRBV13
abundance: few
len: 13
d_gene: .
CDR3aa: CASSPTYLREAFF
CDR3nt: TGTGCCAGCAGCCCCACTTACTTGCGAGAAGCTTTCTTT

j_gene: TRBJ2-7
v_gene: TRBV11-2
abundance: .
len: 14
d_gene: TRBD1
CDR3aa: CASSSGQVLPEQYF
CDR3nt: TGTGCCAGCAGCTCGGGACAGGTTCTCCCCGAGCAGTACTTC

j_gene: TRBJ2-1
v_gene: TRBV20-1
abundance: large
len: 12
d_gene: .
CDR3aa: CSALEDGNEQFF
CDR3nt: TGCAGTGCGCTAGAAGATGGGAATGAGCAGTTCTTC

j_gene: TRBJ2-1
v_gene: TRBV5-1
abundance: .
len: 13
d_gene: .
CDR3aa: CASSRAGDNEQFF
CDR3nt: TGCGCCAGCAGCCGGGCCGGAGACAATGAGCAGTTCTTC